The 10 T cell receptor beta chains given below trace back to one sample, sequenced in a study of shared clonotypes between healthy human individuals. The table came from immunoSEQ multiplex PCR; TCRdb's copy has only in-frame clones and leaves some out. The sample contains approximately 530,000 clones, 95% to 97% of which appear only once. The sample comprised naive CD4+ T cells sorted from blood. Subset indicated: CD45RA+ positively selected. These receptor sequences come from a woman in her 30s in good health.

This clone was counted a single time. The chain recombines TRBV27 with TRBJ2-2, with D unclear. With 5 bases removed from V and 5 bases from J, the gap between germline ends came to 3 bases. From germline, CDR1 is MNHEY and CDR2 SMNVEV (reference sequence). This CDR3 is 11 amino acids long. CDR3: CASSKTGELFF. The CDR3 DNA sequence: TGTGCCAGCAGTAAGACCGGGGAGCTGTTTTTT.

This chain joins TRBV18 and TRBJ2-7; no clear D. CDR3 size: 15 residues. Germline-derived CDR1 and CDR2 are KGHSH and LQKENI. V lost 2 bases, J lost 0 bases, and 11 bases lay in between. The CDR3 coding sequence is TGTGCCAGCTCACCAAGACGGTCCAGCTCCTACGAGCAGTACTTC. Protein product: CASSPRRSSSYEQYF.

J is TRBJ1-5 and V is TRBV28; 10 bases are shared with TRBD1. This CDR3 has 17 amino acids. Germline V gives CDR1 MDHEN, CDR2 SYDVKM. The junction had 15 bases not matched to a gene; V was cut back by 6 bases and J by 7 bases. The CDR3 sequence is CASRRGQGSLGGQPQHF. The CDR3 bases are TGTGCCAGCAGAAGGGGACAGGGGTCCTTAGGAGGCCAGCCCCAGCATTTT.

This chain joins TRBV5-1 and TRBJ2-1; D ambiguous. This CDR3 has 14 residues. CDR1 SGHRS and CDR2 YFSETQ come from the germline V gene. The V end lost 0 bases, the J end lost 15 bases, and 19 bases lay between the germline ends. Here the CDR3 DNA reads TGCGCCAGCAGCTTGGCCCTCGGGCCCCTCCAGCCGTTCTTC. Residues: CASSLALGPLQPFF.

The V and J genes are TRBV28 and TRBJ2-7; TRBD2 matches 8 bases. Looked up from germline, CDR1 is MDHEN and CDR2 is SYDVKM. Trimming cost V 6 bases and J 1 base; bases outside gene matches: 8. The CDR3 loop spans 15 amino acids. CDR3 loop: CASRVPTSASYEQYF. The CDR3 nucleotides are TGTGCCAGCAGGGTACCGACTAGCGCTTCCTACGAGCAGTACTTC.

Comment on this clone: The junction differs from germline at one of its ends, possibly a read error. The V call is TRBV28, the J call TRBJ2-1, with D maybe TRBD2 (5 bases). The CDR3 is made up of 11 amino acids. Looked up from germline, CDR1 is MDHEN and CDR2 is SYDVKM. The DNA for the CDR3 is TGTGCCAGCAGTTTTGGCACTAGTCTAATCTTC. Encoded protein: CASSFGTSLIF.

The chain has TRBV7-8 and TRBJ2-3, with D unclear. Germline CDR1 and CDR2: SGHVS and FQNEAQ. CDR3 length equals 12 residues. V lost 4 bases to trimming and J lost 4 bases, with 6 bases between them. CDR3 residues: CASSSASDTQYF. The CDR3 DNA sequence: TGTGCCAGCAGCTCCGCCTCAGATACGCAGTATTTT.

This sequence joins TRBV19 and TRBJ2-5; either TRBD1 or TRBD2 may fit D (5 bases each). Germline CDR1 is LNHDA and CDR2 is SQIVND (reference sequence). This CDR3 spans 15 amino acids. V was clipped by 6 bases and J by 1 base, with 15 bases between them. The CDR3 DNA sequence: TGTGCCAGTAGAATTGGGGGAGACTCCCAAGAGACCCAGTACTTC. It yields the protein CASRIGGDSQETQYF. The whole variable domain, remainder taken from reference TRBV19 and TRBJ2-5, is DGGITQSPKYLFRKEGQNVTLSCEQNLNHDAMYWYRQDPGQGLRLIYYSQIVNDFQKGDIAEGYSVSREKKESFPLTVTSAQKNPTAFYLCASRIGGDSQETQYFGPGTRLLVL.

The chain joins TRBV28 to TRBJ2-7; no clear D gene. The germline V gene encodes CDR1 MDHEN and CDR2 SYDVKM. The ends were cut back, 6 bases at V and 4 bases at J, with 16 bases in the middle. There are 14 residues in the CDR3. CDR3 nucleotides: TGTGCCAGCAGCCCTGCCCCCGGACGGTACGAGCAGTACTTC. It is translated as CASSPAPGRYEQYF.

This clone has only one observation. The chain employs TRBV9 and TRBJ2-7, with D maybe TRBD1 (6 bases). The CDR3 spans 16 residues. Germline CDR1 SGDLS, CDR2 YYNGEE. Deletions cut 4 bases from V and 3 bases from J, with 20 bases between. CDR3 sequence: CASSPSYGTSNYEQYF. In DNA, the CDR3 is TGTGCCAGCAGCCCGTCATACGGGACATCTAACTACGAGCAGTACTTC.